These 25 T cell receptor beta chains were all obtained from the same sample, sequenced in a study of memory CD8 T cells in hepatitis C reinfection. The data were produced by immunoSEQ multiplex PCR, yet TCRdb's version contains in-frame clones alone and is incomplete. The sample has tens of thousands of clones; 89% are singletons. Regarding time point: pre-reinfection, 55 to 20 weeks before reinfection detection. Sorted cells were sequenced directly ex vivo without any in vitro expansion. The sample taken for sequencing was naive CD8+ T cells sorted from blood. Source of these receptors: a man younger than 30 with hepatitis C virus infection.

This rearrangement joins TRBV7-6 to TRBJ2-7; TRBD2 aligns across 11 bases. The CDR3 runs to 15 residues. From germline, CDR1 is SGHVS and CDR2 FNYEAQ. J lost 6 bases, V lost 5 bases, and 9 bases had no gene match. The CDR3 DNA sequence: TGTGCCAGCAGCCTCAATAGCGGGAGGGCGGGCGAGCAGTACTTC. Protein sequence: CASSLNSGRAGEQYF. Drawing the rest from reference TRBV7-6 and TRBJ2-7, the complete variable domain is GAGVSQSPRYKVTKRGQDVALRCDPISGHVSLYWYRQALGQGPEFLTYFNYEAQQDKSGLPNDRFSAERPEGSISTLTIQRTEQRDSAMYRCASSLNSGRAGEQYFGPGTRLTVT.

This clone was picked up one time. This chain connects TRBV6-5 to TRBJ1-5, with 9 bases identical to TRBD1. Per the germline V gene, CDR1 is MNHEY and CDR2 is SVGAGI. The CDR3 consists of 15 residues. The V gene end was trimmed by 5 bases and the J gene end by 5 bases; junction bases not matched to a gene: 7. The chain's CDR3 is CASSQPGQGDQPQHF. The CDR3 DNA reads as TGTGCCAGCAGTCAACCGGGACAGGGAGATCAGCCCCAGCATTTT.

This clone was observed a few times. The V and J genes are TRBV10-2 and TRBJ1-1; TRBD1 matches at 7 bases. V shed 7 bases and J 1 base; nucleotides not matched to a gene: 3. The CDR3 runs to 13 residues. The germline V gene has CDR1 WSHSY and CDR2 SAAADI. CDR3 DNA sequence: TGCGCCAGCACCGGGACAGCGAACACTGAAGCTTTCTTT. It encodes CASTGTANTEAFF.

This chain uses TRBV6-1 with TRBJ2-2; maybe TRBD2 (6 bases). The CDR3 is 15 amino acids. V was pared by 2 bases and J by 6 bases, with 13 bases between. Per the germline V gene, CDR1 is MNHNS and CDR2 is SASEGT. In DNA form, the CDR3 reads TGTGCCAGCAGTGAATGGGGCCCTAGCGCCGGGGAGCTGTTTTTT. Translating it yields CASSEWGPSAGELFF.

This rearrangement joins TRBV25-1 to TRBJ2-5; D gene unclear. Deletions cut 7 bases from V and 2 bases from J, with 8 bases between. CDR1 is MGHDK and CDR2 is SYGVNS in the germline V gene. The CDR3 sequence is 12 residues long. Written as DNA, the CDR3 is TGTGCCAGCAATGGGCTGCAAGAGACCCAGTACTTC. Its protein product is CASNGLQETQYF.

The chain combines TRBV30 with TRBJ2-1; 11 bases align to TRBD2. The V segment lost 6 bases and the J segment 4 bases; nucleotides outside the gene matches: 11. CDR1 and CDR2 from the germline V gene are GTSNPN and SVGIG (reference sequence). The CDR3 runs 16 residues. CDR3 protein: CACSGRANTLYNEQFF. The CDR3, as DNA: TGTGCCTGTAGCGGGAGGGCAAATACACTTTACAATGAGCAGTTCTTC. The variable domain in full, completed from reference TRBV30 and TRBJ2-1, reads SQTIHQWPATLVQPVGSPLSLECTVEGTSNPNLYWYRQAAGRGLQLLFYSVGIGQISSEVPQNLSASRPQDRQFILSSKKLLLSDSGFYLCACSGRANTLYNEQFFGPGTRLTVL.

The V gene is TRBV4-1, the J gene TRBJ2-4; 9 bases agree with TRBD2. V trimming: 1 base; J trimming: 7 bases; junction bases outside the gene matches: 11. CDR1 MGHRA and CDR2 YSYEKL come from the germline V gene. The CDR3 runs to 17 residues. The CDR3 nucleotides are TGCGCCAGCAGCCAAGTCTGGATAGCGGGAGAAGGGAACATTCAGTACTTC. Its translation is CASSQVWIAGEGNIQYF.

This clone has just one count. The chain recombines TRBV7-9 with TRBJ1-4, with 9 bases lining up with TRBD1. The CDR3 spans 15 residues. Germline V gene sequence: CDR1 SEHNR, CDR2 FQNEAQ (reference sequence). V lost 4 bases, J lost 6 bases, and 6 bases stayed unmatched. This chain's CDR3 is CASSSQGALDEKLFF. CDR3 DNA: TGTGCCAGCAGCTCACAGGGGGCGTTGGATGAAAAACTGTTTTTT.

J is TRBJ1-5 and V is TRBV19; 10 bases match TRBD1. With 1 base clipped from V and 6 bases from J, the junction kept 3 bases outside the gene matches. CDR1 and CDR2 from the germline V gene are LNHDA and SQIVND (reference sequence). This CDR3 spans 15 amino acids. CDR3 sequence: CASSIGTGGVQPQHF. The CDR3 DNA reads as TGTGCCAGTAGTATAGGGACAGGGGGAGTTCAGCCCCAGCATTTT.

The chain recombines TRBV6-1 with TRBJ1-5; TRBD1 aligns across 7 bases. Germline CDR1 reads MNHNS; CDR2 reads SASEGT. CDR3 length: 14 amino acids. V trimming: 4 bases; J trimming: 6 bases; junction bases outside the gene matches: 6. In DNA, the CDR3 is TGTGCCAGCAGTGCCACAGGGGCGAGTCAGCCCCAGCATTTT. Translating gives CASSATGASQPQHF.

The chain links TRBV11-2 to TRBJ2-7, with D possibly being TRBD1 (6 bases). Germline CDR1 and CDR2: SGHAT and FQNNGV. The CDR3 is 15 residues long. Trimming left V 1 base short and J 3 bases short, with 13 bases between. The CDR3 here is CASSLAWGPNYEQYF. The DNA for the CDR3 is TGTGCCAGCAGCTTAGCGTGGGGGCCGAACTACGAGCAGTACTTC.

The chain employs TRBV19 and TRBJ2-3; 9 nucleotides line up with TRBD1. The CDR3 is 15 residues long. The ends lost 3 bases at V and 2 bases at J; junction bases unmatched: 3. The V gene's germline CDR1 is LNHDA and CDR2 SQIVND (reference sequence). This CDR3 is CASSMGTGNTDTQYF. In DNA, the CDR3 is TGTGCCAGTAGTATGGGGACAGGGAACACAGATACGCAGTATTTT. The whole variable domain, remainder taken from reference TRBV19 and TRBJ2-3, is DGGITQSPKYLFRKEGQNVTLSCEQNLNHDAMYWYRQDPGQGLRLIYYSQIVNDFQKGDIAEGYSVSREKKESFPLTVTSAQKNPTAFYLCASSMGTGNTDTQYFGPGTRLTVL.

In this sample, this clone turned up once. J is TRBJ2-3 and V is TRBV29-1; maybe TRBD2 (5 bases). Trimming took off 3 bases at V and 0 bases at J, with 10 bases between the two ends. The germline V gene has CDR1 SQVTM and CDR2 ANQGSEA. The CDR3 sequence is 14 residues long. In DNA, the CDR3 is TGCAGCGTTGATGTAGCGCTGAGCACAGATACGCAGTATTTT. Residues: CSVDVALSTDTQYF.

The chain carries TRBV4-1 and TRBJ2-5; the match to TRBD2 covers 8 bases. The germline V gene has CDR1 MGHRA and CDR2 YSYEKL. The V segment lost 2 bases and the J segment 3 bases; nucleotides outside the gene matches: 8. CDR3 length: 16 residues. The CDR3 region is CASSQSKGAGEETQYF. CDR3 DNA sequence: TGCGCCAGCAGCCAATCAAAAGGAGCGGGAGAAGAGACCCAGTACTTC.

The V call is TRBV5-1, the J call TRBJ2-2; 8 bases match TRBD1. The CDR3 sequence is 17 residues long. Trimming took 0 bases from V and 1 from J; bases not matched to a gene: 5. Germline V gene lookup returns CDR1 SGHRS and CDR2 YFSETQ. The CDR3 bases are TGCGCCAGCAGCTTGGCTCTGGGGACAGGGAACACCGGGGAGCTGTTTTTT. This sequence encodes CASSLALGTGNTGELFF. Full variable domain (rest looked up from reference TRBV5-1 and TRBJ2-2): KAGVTQTPRYLIKTRGQQVTLSCSPISGHRSVSWYQQTPGQGLQFLFEYFSETQRNKGNFPGRFSGRQFSNSRSEMNVSTLELGDSALYLCASSLALGTGNTGELFFGEGSRLTVL.

This sequence joins TRBV19 and TRBJ2-3; TRBD2 agrees at 7 bases. Per germline, CDR1 LNHDA and CDR2 SQIVND (reference sequence). Trimming took 3 bases from V and 1 from J; bases not matched to a gene: 10. This CDR3 spans 17 amino acids. CDR3 DNA: TGTGCCAGTAGTATCCTCGACTCGGGAGGAGGCACAGATACGCAGTATTTT. It translates to CASSILDSGGGTDTQYF. The entire variable domain, with the rest obtained from reference TRBV19 and TRBJ2-3, is as follows: DGGITQSPKYLFRKEGQNVTLSCEQNLNHDAMYWYRQDPGQGLRLIYYSQIVNDFQKGDIAEGYSVSREKKESFPLTVTSAQKNPTAFYLCASSILDSGGGTDTQYFGPGTRLTVL.

This chain uses TRBV5-4 with TRBJ2-1; TRBD1 might be the D (6 bases). Trimming removed 3 bases from V and 9 bases from J, with 19 bases in between. CDR3 length: 15 amino acids. Germline V gene data show CDR1 as SGHNT and CDR2 as YYREEE (reference sequence). As DNA, the CDR3 is TGTGCCAGCAGCTCACCCCTCGACAGGAACGGTGAGCAGTTCTTC. Translation gives CASSSPLDRNGEQFF.

The chain carries TRBV5-4 and TRBJ2-1; the match to TRBD2 covers 12 bases. This CDR3 has 15 residues. The V gene's germline CDR1 is SGHNT and CDR2 YYREEE (reference sequence). Germline trimming cut 2 bases from V and 9 bases from J; bases unmatched to any gene: 6. In nucleotides, the CDR3 is TGTGCCAGCAGCTTTGCTAGCGGGGGGGGAGGTGAGCAGTTCTTC. Translation gives CASSFASGGGGEQFF.

This clone was detected only once. V usage is TRBV28 and J usage is TRBJ1-5; the D gene is possibly TRBD1 (5 bases). The CDR3 contains 15 residues. V was cut by 5 bases and J by 2 bases, with 13 bases left in between. Germline V gene sequence: CDR1 MDHEN, CDR2 SYDVKM. CDR3 DNA: TGTGCCAGCAGTACTCGGGGGAGCGGCAATCAGCCCCAGCATTTT. This sequence encodes CASSTRGSGNQPQHF. Full variable domain (rest looked up from reference TRBV28 and TRBJ1-5): DVKVTQSSRYLVKRTGEKVFLECVQDMDHENMFWYRQDPGLGLRLIYFSYDVKMKEKGDIPEGYSVSREKKERFSLILESASTNQTSMYLCASSTRGSGNQPQHFGDGTRLSIL.

The gene calls are TRBV7-9 and TRBJ2-7; D might be TRBD1 (6 bases). The CDR3 has 14 amino acids. Germline CDR1 reads SEHNR; CDR2 reads FQNEAQ (reference sequence). With 5 bases removed from V and 0 bases from J, the gap between germline ends came to 11 bases. The DNA of the CDR3 is TGTGCCAGCAGCATTACAGGGAGCTCCTACGAGCAGTACTTC. Its translation is CASSITGSSYEQYF.

The V gene is TRBV6-5, the J gene TRBJ1-2; D perhaps matches TRBD1 (6 bases). With 1 base removed from V and 1 base from J, the gap between germline ends came to 13 bases. The CDR3 runs 16 residues. Germline CDR1 MNHEY, CDR2 SVGAGI. The CDR3: CASSYLQTQGNYGYTF. The CDR3 DNA is TGTGCCAGCAGTTACTTACAAACACAGGGTAACTATGGCTACACCTTC.

The rearrangement links TRBV28 to TRBJ2-1, with TRBD1 identical over 10 bases. This CDR3 spans 15 amino acids. The V and J ends lost 5 bases and 9 bases, in that order; junction bases with no gene match: 10. Germline V gene sequence: CDR1 MDHEN, CDR2 SYDVKM. The CDR3 region has the DNA TGTGCCAGCAGTGATACCGGGACAGGGGATACTGAGCAGTTCTTC. Amino acids: CASSDTGTGDTEQFF.

This chain joins TRBV14 and TRBJ1-2; D unclear. The CDR3 covers 14 residues. V was clipped by 1 base and J by 2 bases, with 8 bases between them. Germline loops: CDR1 SGHDN, CDR2 FVKESK. This CDR3 is CASSQVSENYGYTF. CDR3 bases: TGTGCCAGCAGCCAAGTGAGCGAGAACTATGGCTACACCTTC.

The chain uses TRBV6-5 and TRBJ2-1; TRBD1 aligns across 7 bases. This CDR3 is 16 amino acids long. V dropped 2 bases and J dropped 5; count of bases not matched to a gene: 9. Looked up from germline, CDR1 is MNHEY and CDR2 is SVGAGI. The CDR3 DNA is TGTGCCAGCAGTTACCACTGGACAGGAGGCAACAATGAGCAGTTCTTC. This encodes CASSYHWTGGNNEQFF.

V usage is TRBV5-4 and J usage is TRBJ1-1; D gene unclear. The length of the CDR3 is 13 residues. CDR1 is SGHNT and CDR2 is YYREEE in the germline V gene (reference sequence). V lost 4 bases and J lost 4, with 11 bases in between. This CDR3 is CASSRREATEAFF. The CDR3 DNA follows: TGTGCCAGCAGCCGCCGCGAGGCCACTGAAGCTTTCTTT.